These 4 T cell receptor beta chains originate from one sample sequenced in a study of blood T cells in healthy people across ages. PCR was performed a second time for about 7 to 12 cycles using a sample-barcoded 5' primer and a J-beta primer mix. TCRdb reprocessed the 5' RACE reads with MiXCR, giving one entry per CDR3 protein. Of more than 800,000 distinct CDR3 sequences listed, under 35% are singletons. Specimen: blood. These TCRs come from a woman of 80 years or more in good health.

This clonotype was counted only a few times. The chain is built from TRBV5-6 and TRBJ1-1, with 9 bases aligning to TRBD1. Per the germline V gene, CDR1 is SGHDT and CDR2 is YYEEEE. There are 14 residues in the CDR3. V shed 2 bases, J shed 3 bases, and the junction held 2 bases outside the gene matches. The CDR3 DNA is TGTGCCAGCAGCTTCGGGACAGGGTACACTGAAGCTTTCTTT. Protein product: CASSFGTGYTEAFF.

This clonotype was seen ten or more times. CDR3 coding DNA: TGTGCCAGCTCACCGCCAGGACTAGCGGGGTACCAAGAGACCCAGTACTTC. Amino acids: CASSPPGLAGYQETQYF. This chain uses TRBV18 with TRBJ2-5; 12 bases agree with TRBD2. The length of the CDR3 is 17 residues. V gave up 3 bases and J gave up 0 bases; unmatched junction bases: 5. Germline V gives CDR1 KGHSH, CDR2 LQKENI.

Comments on this clonotype: Given a much more abundant clone one base away, this may be a read error. The chain is built from TRBV7-9 and TRBJ2-7, with D perhaps assigned TRBD1 or TRBD2 (5 bases each). With 2 bases removed from V and 7 bases from J, the gap between germline ends came to 15 bases. The CDR3 runs 14 residues. Germline V gene sequence: CDR1 SEHNR, CDR2 FQNEAQ (reference sequence). The CDR3: CASSLNGDANEQYF. As DNA, the CDR3 is TGTGCCAGCAGCTTAAACGGGGACGCCAATGAGCAGTACTTC.

In its sample, this clonotype was seen many times. This chain joins TRBV20-1 and TRBJ2-3; the D is unclear. CDR1 and CDR2 from the germline V gene are DFQATT and SNEGSKA (reference sequence). Trimming removed 0 bases at V and 5 bases at J, with 21 bases between. The CDR3 sequence is 17 residues long. The CDR3 protein is CSARDGQPSFPLDTQYF. As DNA, the CDR3 is TGCAGTGCTAGAGATGGCCAGCCGTCATTCCCTCTAGATACGCAGTATTTT.